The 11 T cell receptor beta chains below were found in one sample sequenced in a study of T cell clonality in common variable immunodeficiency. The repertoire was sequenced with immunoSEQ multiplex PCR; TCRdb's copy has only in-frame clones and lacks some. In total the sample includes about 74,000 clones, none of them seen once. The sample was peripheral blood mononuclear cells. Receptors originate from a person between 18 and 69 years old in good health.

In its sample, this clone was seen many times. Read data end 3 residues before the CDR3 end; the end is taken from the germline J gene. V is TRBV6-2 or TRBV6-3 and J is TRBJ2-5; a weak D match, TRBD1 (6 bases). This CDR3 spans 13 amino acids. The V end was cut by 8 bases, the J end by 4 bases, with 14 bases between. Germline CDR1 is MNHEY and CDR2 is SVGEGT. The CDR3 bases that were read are TGTGCCAGCTCCAGGGGATTTCGAGAGACC. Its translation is CASSRGFRET. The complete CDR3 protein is CASSRGFRETQYF.

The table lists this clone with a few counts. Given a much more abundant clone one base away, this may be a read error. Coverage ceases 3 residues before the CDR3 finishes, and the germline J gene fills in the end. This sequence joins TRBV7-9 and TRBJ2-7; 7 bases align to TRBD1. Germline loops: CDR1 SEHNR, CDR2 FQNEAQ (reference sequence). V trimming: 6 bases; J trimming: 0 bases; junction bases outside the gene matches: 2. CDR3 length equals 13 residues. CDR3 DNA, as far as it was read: TGTGCCAGCAGTCGGGACAGCTCCTACGAG. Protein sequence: CASSRDSSYE. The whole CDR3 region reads CASSRDSSYEQYF.

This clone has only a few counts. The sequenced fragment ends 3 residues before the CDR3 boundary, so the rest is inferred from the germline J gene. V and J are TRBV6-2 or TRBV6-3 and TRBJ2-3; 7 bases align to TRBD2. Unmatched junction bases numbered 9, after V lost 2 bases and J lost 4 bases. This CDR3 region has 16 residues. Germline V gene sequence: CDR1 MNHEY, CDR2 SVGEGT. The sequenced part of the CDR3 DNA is TGTGCCAGCAGTTACCAGGCGGGAGCGGGCGCAGATACG. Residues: CASSYQAGAGADT. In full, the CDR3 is CASSYQAGAGADTQYF.

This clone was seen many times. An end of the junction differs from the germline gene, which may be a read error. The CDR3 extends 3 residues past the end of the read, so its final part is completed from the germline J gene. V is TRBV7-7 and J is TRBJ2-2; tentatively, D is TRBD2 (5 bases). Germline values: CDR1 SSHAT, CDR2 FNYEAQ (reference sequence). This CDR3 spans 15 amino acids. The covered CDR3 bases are TGTGCTAGCAGCTTATATCCCCGGGGAGACGGGGAG. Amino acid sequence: CASSLYPRGDGE. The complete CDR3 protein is CASSLYPRGDGELFF.

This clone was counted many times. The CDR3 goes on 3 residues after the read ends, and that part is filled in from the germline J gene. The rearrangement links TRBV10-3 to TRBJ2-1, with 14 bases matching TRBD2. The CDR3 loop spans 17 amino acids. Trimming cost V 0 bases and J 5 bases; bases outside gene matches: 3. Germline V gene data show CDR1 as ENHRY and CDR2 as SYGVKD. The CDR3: CAISESGLAGVNNEQFF. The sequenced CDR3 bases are TGTGCCATCAGTGAGTCGGGACTAGCGGGAGTAAACAATGAG.

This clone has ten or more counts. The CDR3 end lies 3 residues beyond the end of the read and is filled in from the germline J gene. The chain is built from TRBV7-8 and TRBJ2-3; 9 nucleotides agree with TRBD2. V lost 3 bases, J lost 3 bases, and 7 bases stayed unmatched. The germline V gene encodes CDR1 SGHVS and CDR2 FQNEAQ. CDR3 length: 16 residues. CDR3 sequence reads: CASSFETSGSTDTQYF. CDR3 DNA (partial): TGTGCCAGCAGCTTTGAGACTAGCGGTTCTACAGATACG.

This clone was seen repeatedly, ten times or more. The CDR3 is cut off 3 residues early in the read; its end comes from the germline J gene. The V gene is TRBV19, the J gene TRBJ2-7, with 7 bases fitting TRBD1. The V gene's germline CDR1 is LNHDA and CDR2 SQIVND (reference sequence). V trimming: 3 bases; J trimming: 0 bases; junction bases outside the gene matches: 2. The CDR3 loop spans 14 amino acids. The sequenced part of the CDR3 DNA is TGTGCCAGTAGTATGGGACAGCGCTCCTACGAG. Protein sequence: CASSMGQRSYE. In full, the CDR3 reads CASSMGQRSYEQYF.

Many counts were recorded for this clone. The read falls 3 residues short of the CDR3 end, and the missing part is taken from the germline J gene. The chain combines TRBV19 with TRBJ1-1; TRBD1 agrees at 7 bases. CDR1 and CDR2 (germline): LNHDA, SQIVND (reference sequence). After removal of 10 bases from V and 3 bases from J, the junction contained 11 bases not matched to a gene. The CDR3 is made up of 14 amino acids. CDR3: CATLDRAGDTEAFF. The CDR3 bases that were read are TGTGCCACCCTAGACAGGGCTGGGGACACTGAA.

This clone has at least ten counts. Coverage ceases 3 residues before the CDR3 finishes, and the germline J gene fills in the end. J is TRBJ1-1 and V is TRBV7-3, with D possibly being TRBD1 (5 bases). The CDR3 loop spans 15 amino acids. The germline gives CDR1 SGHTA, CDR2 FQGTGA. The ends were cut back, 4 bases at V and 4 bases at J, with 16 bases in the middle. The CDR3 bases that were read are TGTGCCAGCAGCTCCAACGGGGGAATGGTCACTGAA. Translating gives CASSSNGGMVTE. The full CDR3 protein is CASSSNGGMVTEAFF.

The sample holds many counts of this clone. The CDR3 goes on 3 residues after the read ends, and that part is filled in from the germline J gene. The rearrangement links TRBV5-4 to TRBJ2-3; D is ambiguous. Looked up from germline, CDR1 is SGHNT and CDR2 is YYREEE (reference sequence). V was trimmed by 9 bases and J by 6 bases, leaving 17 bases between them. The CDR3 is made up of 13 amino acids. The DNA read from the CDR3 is TGTGCCACCCAAGCCCCACGGTGGGATACG. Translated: CATQAPRWDT. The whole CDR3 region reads CATQAPRWDTQYF.

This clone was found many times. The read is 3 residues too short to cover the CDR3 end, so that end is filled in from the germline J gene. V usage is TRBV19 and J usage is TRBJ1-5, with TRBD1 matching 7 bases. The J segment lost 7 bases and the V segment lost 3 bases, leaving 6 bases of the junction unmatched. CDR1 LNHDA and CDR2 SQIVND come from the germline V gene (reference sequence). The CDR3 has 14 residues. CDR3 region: CASSIRGTGQPQHF. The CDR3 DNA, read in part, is TGTGCCAGTAGTATCAGGGGGACGGGCCAGCCC.